This T cell receptor beta chain was recovered during a study of T cells in Graves' hyperthyroidism and ophthalmopathy. V was clipped by 6 bases and J by 2 bases; unmatched bases: 4. Germline CDR1 and CDR2: MDHEN and SYDVKM. This CDR3 is built from 14 residues. Amplification yielded TCR beta CDR3 regions, with RNA transcripts as the source. With the HTBI primer set, the TCR CDR3 went through a first round of RT-PCR. TCRdb recomputed calls from the multiplex PCR reads with MiXCR, one row per CDR3 protein. Of roughly 380,000 distinct CDR3 sequences listed, about a fifth are singletons. The authors deemed Graves' hyperthyroidism stable absent ophthalmopathy progression within 18 months. For the diagnoses, clinical symptoms, serum thyroxine and TRAb, thyroid ultrasound and orbital computed tomography were used. This clonotype was recorded at least ten times.

The J gene is TRBJ2-7, the V gene TRBV28, with 10 bases identical to TRBD1. The receptor was derived from a woman between 18 and 29 years old with Graves' hyperthyroidism. Sequencing used blood. CDR3 protein: CASREDRGTYEQYF. In DNA form, the CDR3 reads TGTGCCAGCAGGGAGGACAGGGGGACCTACGAGCAGTACTTC. The whole variable domain, filled in from reference TRBV28 and TRBJ2-7, reads DVKVTQSSRYLVKRTGEKVFLECVQDMDHENMFWYRQDPGLGLRLIYFSYDVKMKEKGDIPEGYSVSREKKERFSLILESASTNQTSMYLCASREDRGTYEQYFGPGTRLTVT.